This is a list of T cell receptor beta chains from one sample in a study of cytomegalovirus exposure and HLA in healthy donors. Profiled with immunoSEQ multiplex PCR; TCRdb holds only in-frame clones, not every one. Of over 150,000 clones listed, about 81% were seen once; the top ten hold less than 1.6%. Sequenced sample: PBMCs. Every receptor here comes from a girl between 5 and 17 years old in good health and CMV-seropositive. The CDR3 runs from the conserved cysteine through the conserved F or W. A D gene is named only where the DNA matches it firmly. Clone size, where shown, is once, few, many, or a class for clones that have expanded.

j_gene: TRBJ1-1; d_gene: .; abundance: once; v_gene: TRBV20-1; CDR3aa: CSARRNTEAFF; CDR3nt: TGCAGTGCTAGGAGGAACACTGAAGCTTTCTTT
j_gene: TRBJ2-5; d_gene: .; abundance: .; v_gene: TRBV4-3; CDR3aa: CASSQDPPGLSGETQYF; CDR3nt: TGCGCCAGCAGCCAAGATCCCCCCGGTTTGTCAGGGGAGACCCAGTACTTC
j_gene: TRBJ1-1; d_gene: .; abundance: .; v_gene: TRBV2; CDR3aa: CASSEVEGAEAFF; CDR3nt: TGTGCCAGCAGTGAAGTTGAGGGGGCTGAAGCTTTCTTT
j_gene: TRBJ2-5; d_gene: TRBD2; abundance: .; v_gene: TRBV6-5; CDR3aa: CAECGRGEIQETQYF; CDR3nt: TGTGCCGAATGCGGACGGGGGGAAATCCAAGAGACCCAGTACTTC
j_gene: TRBJ1-5; d_gene: TRBD1; abundance: .; v_gene: TRBV7-9; CDR3aa: CASSPGQGSNQPQHF; CDR3nt: TGTGCCAGCAGCCCAGGACAGGGTAGCAATCAGCCCCAGCATTTT
j_gene: TRBJ2-1; d_gene: .; abundance: .; v_gene: TRBV7-3; CDR3aa: CASSLSGSGFEQFF; CDR3nt: TGTGCCAGCAGCTTAAGCGGCAGCGGGTTTGAGCAGTTCTTC
j_gene: TRBJ1-2; d_gene: .; abundance: .; v_gene: TRBV7-2; CDR3aa: CASSFRETVYGYTF; CDR3nt: TGTGCCAGCAGCTTTCGCGAAACGGTCTATGGCTACACCTTC
j_gene: TRBJ2-1; d_gene: TRBD2; abundance: .; v_gene: TRBV30; CDR3aa: CAWSRTRLAGSNEQFF; CDR3nt: TGTGCCTGGAGTAGGACCAGACTAGCGGGATCCAATGAGCAGTTCTTC
j_gene: TRBJ2-1; d_gene: TRBD2; abundance: .; v_gene: TRBV2; CDR3aa: CASRTLAGGDNEQFF; CDR3nt: TGTGCCAGCAGAACGCTAGCGGGAGGCGACAATGAGCAGTTCTTC
j_gene: TRBJ1-2; d_gene: .; abundance: .; v_gene: TRBV19; CDR3aa: CASIPGGPANYGYTF; CDR3nt: TGTGCCAGTATCCCGGGGGGCCCCGCTAACTATGGCTACACCTTC
j_gene: TRBJ1-5; d_gene: .; abundance: few; v_gene: TRBV7-8; CDR3aa: CASSFVLSNQPQHF; CDR3nt: TGTGCCAGCAGTTTTGTACTGAGCAATCAGCCCCAGCATTTT
j_gene: TRBJ2-6; d_gene: .; abundance: once; v_gene: TRBV7-3; CDR3aa: CSSSQVGRGLSGANVLTF; CDR3nt: TGTTCCAGCAGCCAGGTGGGGAGGGGGTTGAGCGGGGCCAACGTCCTGACTTTC
j_gene: TRBJ1-4; d_gene: .; abundance: .; v_gene: TRBV5-5; CDR3aa: CASSLVSGGIEKLFF; CDR3nt: TGTGCCAGCAGCTTGGTGTCCGGGGGAATTGAAAAACTGTTTTTT
j_gene: TRBJ2-7; d_gene: .; abundance: few; v_gene: TRBV4-3; CDR3aa: CASSQDLPGSFEQYF; CDR3nt: TGCGCCAGCAGCCAAGATTTACCGGGTTCGTTCGAGCAGTACTTC
j_gene: TRBJ1-1; d_gene: .; abundance: .; v_gene: TRBV27; CDR3aa: CASSLGEGVTEAFF; CDR3nt: TGTGCCAGCAGTTTAGGTGAGGGCGTCACTGAAGCTTTCTTT
j_gene: TRBJ2-1; d_gene: .; abundance: .; v_gene: TRBV10-2; CDR3aa: CASTQGNAYNEQFF; CDR3nt: TGCGCCAGCACCCAGGGGAACGCCTACAATGAGCAGTTCTTC
j_gene: TRBJ1-2; d_gene: .; abundance: .; v_gene: TRBV7-9; CDR3aa: CASSLTEYYGYTF; CDR3nt: TGTGCCAGCAGCTTGACAGAATACTATGGCTACACCTTC
j_gene: TRBJ2-1; d_gene: TRBD2; abundance: .; v_gene: TRBV18; CDR3aa: CASSPPSGSHNEQFF; CDR3nt: TGTGCCAGCTCACCACCCAGCGGGAGCCACAATGAGCAGTTCTTC
j_gene: TRBJ2-7; d_gene: .; abundance: .; v_gene: TRBV19; CDR3aa: CASSIFHSPRSRSYEQYF; CDR3nt: TGTGCCAGTAGTATCTTTCACAGTCCCAGGTCAAGGTCCTACGAGCAGTACTTC
j_gene: TRBJ2-6; d_gene: .; abundance: .; v_gene: TRBV20-1; CDR3aa: CSAAGANVLTF; CDR3nt: TGCAGTGCAGCCGGGGCCAACGTCCTGACTTTC
j_gene: TRBJ2-5; d_gene: TRBD1; abundance: .; v_gene: TRBV6-5; CDR3aa: CASRITGTALETQYF; CDR3nt: TGTGCCAGCAGGATAACCGGGACAGCCCTAGAGACCCAGTACTTC
j_gene: TRBJ2-7; d_gene: TRBD2; abundance: .; v_gene: TRBV5-1; CDR3aa: CASSLGAGGPYEQYF; CDR3nt: TGCGCCAGCAGCTTGGGGGCGGGAGGCCCCTACGAGCAGTACTTC
j_gene: TRBJ1-4; d_gene: TRBD1; abundance: .; v_gene: TRBV4-2; CDR3aa: CASSEKQGNANEKLFF; CDR3nt: TGTGCCAGCAGCGAAAAACAGGGGAACGCTAATGAAAAACTGTTTTTT
j_gene: TRBJ2-1; d_gene: TRBD1; abundance: .; v_gene: TRBV27; CDR3aa: CASSIRQGAALSEQFF; CDR3nt: TGTGCCAGCAGTATCAGACAGGGGGCGGCGCTCAGTGAGCAGTTCTTC
j_gene: TRBJ2-7; d_gene: TRBD1; abundance: .; v_gene: TRBV4-1; CDR3aa: CASSHRTGNSYEQYF; CDR3nt: TGCGCCAGCAGCCATCGGACAGGGAACTCCTACGAGCAGTACTTC
j_gene: TRBJ2-6; d_gene: .; abundance: .; v_gene: TRBV5-1; CDR3aa: CASSPRGPTGANVLTF; CDR3nt: TGCGCCAGCAGCCCCCGTGGGCCTACGGGGGCCAACGTCCTGACTTTC
j_gene: TRBJ1-1; d_gene: .; abundance: few; v_gene: TRBV27; CDR3aa: CASRTTQGLNTEAFF; CDR3nt: TGTGCCAGCCGTACGACTCAGGGCCTGAACACTGAAGCTTTCTTT
j_gene: TRBJ2-1; d_gene: .; abundance: .; v_gene: TRBV7-9; CDR3aa: CASSSAGPQGLWEQFF; CDR3nt: TGTGCCAGCAGCTCCGCGGGACCCCAAGGGTTGTGGGAGCAGTTCTTC
j_gene: TRBJ1-3; d_gene: TRBD1; abundance: .; v_gene: TRBV5-1; CDR3aa: CASSSRGQLGNTIYF; CDR3nt: TGCGCCAGCAGCTCCAGGGGGCAGTTAGGAAACACCATATATTTT
j_gene: TRBJ2-7; d_gene: .; abundance: few; v_gene: TRBV25-1; CDR3aa: CASSEPRGGQYF; CDR3nt: TGTGCCAGCAGTGAACCTCGAGGGGGGCAGTACTTC
j_gene: TRBJ2-5; d_gene: .; abundance: .; v_gene: TRBV18; CDR3aa: CASSPFGGARETQYF; CDR3nt: TGTGCCAGCTCACCATTCGGAGGGGCCCGTGAGACCCAGTACTTC
j_gene: TRBJ2-5; d_gene: .; abundance: .; v_gene: TRBV7-3; CDR3aa: CASSAEGSGETQYF; CDR3nt: TGTGCCAGCAGCGCCGAAGGGAGTGGGGAGACCCAGTACTTC
j_gene: TRBJ2-2; d_gene: .; abundance: .; v_gene: TRBV21-1; CDR3aa: CASSKAEDHGGPGELFF; CDR3nt: TGTGCCAGCAGCAAAGCTGAAGACCATGGGGGCCCCGGGGAGCTGTTTTTT
j_gene: TRBJ2-3; d_gene: TRBD1; abundance: .; v_gene: TRBV10-3; CDR3aa: CAISQGQGLYTDTQYF; CDR3nt: TGTGCCATCAGTCAGGGACAGGGGTTATACACAGATACGCAGTATTTT
j_gene: TRBJ1-2; d_gene: .; abundance: .; v_gene: TRBV29-1; CDR3aa: CSALGGGVGLSGYTF; CDR3nt: TGCAGCGCCTTAGGAGGGGGGGTAGGATTATCTGGCTACACCTTC
j_gene: TRBJ2-1; d_gene: TRBD1; abundance: .; v_gene: TRBV28; CDR3aa: CASSPNLGTGRLEQFF; CDR3nt: TGTGCCAGCAGTCCCAACCTCGGGACAGGGAGGCTGGAGCAGTTCTTC
j_gene: TRBJ2-3; d_gene: .; abundance: .; v_gene: TRBV5-4; CDR3aa: CASSGTWVRDTDTQYF; CDR3nt: TGTGCCAGCAGCGGGACTTGGGTACGGGACACAGATACGCAGTATTTT
j_gene: TRBJ2-5; d_gene: TRBD2; abundance: few; v_gene: TRBV5-1; CDR3aa: CASSPDSGVGETQYF; CDR3nt: TGCGCCAGCAGCCCCGACAGCGGGGTGGGGGAGACCCAGTACTTC
j_gene: TRBJ2-7; d_gene: TRBD2; abundance: .; v_gene: TRBV6-1; CDR3aa: CASSDGGLALWEQYF; CDR3nt: TGTGCCAGCAGTGACGGGGGACTAGCCCTGTGGGAGCAGTACTTC
j_gene: TRBJ2-7; d_gene: .; abundance: .; v_gene: TRBV6-5; CDR3aa: CASSYSTAQHEQYF; CDR3nt: TGTGCCAGCAGTTACTCGACAGCTCAGCACGAGCAGTACTTC
j_gene: TRBJ2-5; d_gene: TRBD2; abundance: .; v_gene: TRBV9; CDR3aa: CASSRTSGSQETQYF; CDR3nt: TGTGCCAGCAGTCGGACTAGCGGGTCGCAAGAGACCCAGTACTTC
j_gene: TRBJ2-2; d_gene: .; abundance: .; v_gene: TRBV7-9; CDR3aa: CASSSGQNTGELFF; CDR3nt: TGTGCCAGCAGCTCGGGACAGAACACCGGGGAGCTGTTTTTT
j_gene: TRBJ2-1; d_gene: .; abundance: .; v_gene: TRBV6-6; CDR3aa: CASSSPRENNEQFF; CDR3nt: TGTGCCAGCAGTTCACCCCGGGAGAACAATGAGCAGTTCTTC
j_gene: TRBJ1-4; d_gene: TRBD1; abundance: .; v_gene: TRBV7-9; CDR3aa: CASSRPGQGTRRDNEKLFF; CDR3nt: TGTGCCAGCAGCAGACCGGGACAGGGGACGCGGCGCGATAATGAAAAACTGTTTTTT
j_gene: TRBJ2-5; d_gene: .; abundance: .; v_gene: TRBV7-9; CDR3aa: CASSPRGPETQYF; CDR3nt: TGTGCCAGCAGCCCCAGGGGCCCGGAGACCCAGTACTTC
j_gene: TRBJ2-5; d_gene: .; abundance: .; v_gene: TRBV7-3; CDR3aa: CASSLIGGGQETQYF; CDR3nt: TGTGCCAGCAGCTTAATTGGGGGAGGACAAGAGACCCAGTACTTC